The rows below give T cell receptor beta chains drawn from one sample of a study of CD8+CD57+ T cells in acquired aplastic anemia. TCRdb independently ran MiXCR on the reads; one entry per CDR3 protein. The sample has 150,000 to 200,000 distinct CDR3 sequences, around half seen once. Sample: sorted CD4+, CD8+, or CD8+CD57+ T cells (not recorded which) from PBMCs. Receptors originate from a human donor with aplastic anemia. CDR3s include the opening cysteine and the closing phenylalanine or tryptophan. A D gene is named only where the DNA matches it firmly. Rows may omit the clone size; those that give it use once, few, many or a size class.

d_gene: .
v_gene: TRBV19
abundance: .
j_gene: TRBJ1-5
CDR3nt: TGTGCCAGTACCCCGGGCCCCTACAATCAGCCCCAGCATTTT
CDR3aa: CASTPGPYNQPQHF

d_gene: .
v_gene: TRBV7-9
abundance: many
j_gene: TRBJ1-2
CDR3nt: TGTGCCAGCAGCCTAACCTCAGGGGGCTACACCTTC
CDR3aa: CASSLTSGGYTF

d_gene: .
v_gene: TRBV2
abundance: once
j_gene: TRBJ1-5
CDR3nt: TGTGCCAGCACTATCACCCCGGCGGGAGGGGGCAATCAGCCCCAGCATTTT
CDR3aa: CASTITPAGGGNQPQHF

d_gene: TRBD2
v_gene: TRBV24-1
abundance: .
j_gene: TRBJ2-7
CDR3nt: TGTGCCAGCAGTCCCCCGGGGCTAGCGGCTTCCTACGTGCAGTACTTC
CDR3aa: CASSPPGLAASYVQYF

d_gene: TRBD2
v_gene: TRBV7-2
abundance: .
j_gene: TRBJ2-7
CDR3nt: TGTGCCAGCAGCTTATTTCCGGGGGAGGGCTACGAGCAGTACTTC
CDR3aa: CASSLFPGEGYEQYF

d_gene: .
v_gene: TRBV7-6
abundance: few
j_gene: TRBJ2-7
CDR3nt: TGTGCCAGCAGCAACGTCCCAGGGAATCCCTCCTACGAGCAGTACTTC
CDR3aa: CASSNVPGNPSYEQYF

d_gene: .
v_gene: TRBV7-9
abundance: many
j_gene: TRBJ2-3
CDR3nt: TGTGCCAGCAGCCACCGTGGGGGAGTTGTCGGCACAGATACGCAGTATTTT
CDR3aa: CASSHRGGVVGTDTQYF

d_gene: .
v_gene: TRBV15
abundance: many
j_gene: TRBJ2-7
CDR3nt: TGTGCCACCAGCGGTGGAGGCCTCTCCTACGAGCAGTACTTC
CDR3aa: CATSGGGLSYEQYF

d_gene: TRBD1
v_gene: TRBV9
abundance: many
j_gene: TRBJ1-1
CDR3nt: TGTGCCAGCAGCGTAGACGGAAACAGGGGGTCCACTGAAGCTTTCTTT
CDR3aa: CASSVDGNRGSTEAFF

d_gene: .
v_gene: TRBV20-1
abundance: few
j_gene: TRBJ2-5
CDR3nt: TGCAGTGCTAGAGGGAAGGGGGATCAAGAGACCCAGTACTTC
CDR3aa: CSARGKGDQETQYF

d_gene: TRBD2
v_gene: TRBV7-2
abundance: many
j_gene: TRBJ2-7
CDR3nt: TGTGCCAGCAGCCTACGGACTAGCTCCTACGAGCAGTACTTC
CDR3aa: CASSLRTSSYEQYF

d_gene: TRBD1
v_gene: TRBV10-3
abundance: .
j_gene: TRBJ2-7
CDR3nt: TGTGCCATCAGGGGGGGACAGGGCGAGTCCTACGAGCAGTACTTC
CDR3aa: CAIRGGQGESYEQYF

d_gene: .
v_gene: TRBV5-5
abundance: .
j_gene: TRBJ1-3
CDR3nt: TGTGCCAGCAGCGAGACAACGTTCTCTGGAAACACCATATATTTT
CDR3aa: CASSETTFSGNTIYF

d_gene: .
v_gene: TRBV20-1
abundance: .
j_gene: TRBJ2-3
CDR3nt: TGCAGTGCTGGGTTTGTACTCCAGGGAGATACGCAGTATTTT
CDR3aa: CSAGFVLQGDTQYF

d_gene: .
v_gene: TRBV10-1
abundance: .
j_gene: TRBJ2-7
CDR3nt: TGCGCCAGCAGCGACACCTCAACGGACGAGCAGTACTTC
CDR3aa: CASSDTSTDEQYF

d_gene: TRBD1
v_gene: TRBV20-1
abundance: many
j_gene: TRBJ1-3
CDR3nt: TGCAGTGCGAGAGGGGGACAGGGGGACACCATATATTTT
CDR3aa: CSARGGQGDTIYF

d_gene: TRBD1
v_gene: TRBV2
abundance: .
j_gene: TRBJ2-7
CDR3nt: TGTGCCAGCAGTGAAGGGGGGACAGCCCCGAGGGAGCAGTACTTC
CDR3aa: CASSEGGTAPREQYF

d_gene: .
v_gene: TRBV7-6
abundance: .
j_gene: TRBJ2-5
CDR3nt: TGTGCCAGCAGTGAAAAGGACGCCACCCTGAAGACCCAGTACTTC
CDR3aa: CASSEKDATLKTQYF

d_gene: .
v_gene: TRBV11-2
abundance: many
j_gene: TRBJ2-3
CDR3nt: TGTGCCAGCAGCTTAGGGGGGGCTCACACAGATACGCAGTATTTT
CDR3aa: CASSLGGAHTDTQYF

d_gene: .
v_gene: TRBV7-8
abundance: few
j_gene: TRBJ2-2
CDR3nt: TGTGCCAGCAGCTTAGCGCGGGACGGGGAGCTGTTTTTT
CDR3aa: CASSLARDGELFF

d_gene: .
v_gene: TRBV7-1
abundance: .
j_gene: TRBJ2-1
CDR3nt: TGTGCCAGCAGCATACGGGCCCAGGGTGGGCGGAATGAGCAGTTCTTC
CDR3aa: CASSIRAQGGRNEQFF

d_gene: .
v_gene: TRBV11-2
abundance: many
j_gene: TRBJ1-5
CDR3nt: TGTGCCAGCAGCTTATTTGGGGGCTTTAGCAATCAGCCCCAGCATTTT
CDR3aa: CASSLFGGFSNQPQHF

d_gene: TRBD2
v_gene: TRBV19
abundance: many
j_gene: TRBJ2-3
CDR3nt: TGTGCCAGTAGTATCGGGACTAGCGCCGACACTAGCACAGATACGCAGTATTTT
CDR3aa: CASSIGTSADTSTDTQYF

d_gene: .
v_gene: TRBV6-1
abundance: few
j_gene: TRBJ2-2
CDR3nt: TGTGCCAGCAGCCGACAGGTTGGGGGCACCGGGGAGCTGTTTTTT
CDR3aa: CASSRQVGGTGELFF

d_gene: .
v_gene: TRBV15
abundance: .
j_gene: TRBJ2-1
CDR3nt: TGTGCCAGCAGCCCCCTGGGCGCTGACAATGAGCAGTTCTTC
CDR3aa: CASSPLGADNEQFF

d_gene: .
v_gene: TRBV6-1
abundance: many
j_gene: TRBJ2-7
CDR3nt: TGTGCCGCTCGGCCAGGGTCCCACGAGCAGTACTTC
CDR3aa: CAARPGSHEQYF

d_gene: .
v_gene: TRBV15
abundance: .
j_gene: TRBJ1-1
CDR3nt: TGTGCCACCAGCAGAGATTCGACGGGAACTGAAGCTTTCTTT
CDR3aa: CATSRDSTGTEAFF

d_gene: .
v_gene: TRBV29-1
abundance: .
j_gene: TRBJ1-5
CDR3nt: TGCAGCGTTGTATCGGGGGCGGGCAATCAGCCCCAGCATTTT
CDR3aa: CSVVSGAGNQPQHF

d_gene: .
v_gene: TRBV2
abundance: .
j_gene: TRBJ1-4
CDR3nt: TGTGCCAGTGGGGAACAGGCGATGGGTGAAAAACTGTTTTTT
CDR3aa: CASGEQAMGEKLFF

d_gene: .
v_gene: TRBV19
abundance: many
j_gene: TRBJ1-5
CDR3nt: TGTGCCAGTAGTATAGGCAGGGCGGGAGCTAGCAATCAGCCCCAGCATTTT
CDR3aa: CASSIGRAGASNQPQHF

d_gene: .
v_gene: TRBV15
abundance: .
j_gene: TRBJ1-2
CDR3nt: TGTGCCACCAGCAGAGAGGCGGTGAACTATGGCTACACCTTC
CDR3aa: CATSREAVNYGYTF

d_gene: .
v_gene: TRBV15
abundance: .
j_gene: TRBJ2-7
CDR3nt: TGTGCCACCAGCAGAGCCCACGAGCAGTACTTC
CDR3aa: CATSRAHEQYF

d_gene: .
v_gene: TRBV10-3
abundance: few
j_gene: TRBJ1-3
CDR3nt: TGTGCCATCAGTGAGTCGGGAGGTGAAGGAAACACCATATATTTT
CDR3aa: CAISESGGEGNTIYF

d_gene: .
v_gene: TRBV5-1
abundance: many
j_gene: TRBJ1-2
CDR3nt: TGCGCCAGCAGCTTTGGAGGGGGGGAGAATGGCTACACCTTC
CDR3aa: CASSFGGGENGYTF

d_gene: .
v_gene: TRBV19
abundance: many
j_gene: TRBJ1-1
CDR3nt: TGTGCCAGTAGCTTCATGGGACAGAACACTGAAGCTTTCTTT
CDR3aa: CASSFMGQNTEAFF

d_gene: .
v_gene: TRBV4-2
abundance: many
j_gene: TRBJ2-3
CDR3nt: TGTGCCAGCAGCCGAAAACAGAGGGGGTCCACAGATACGCAGTATTTT
CDR3aa: CASSRKQRGSTDTQYF

d_gene: TRBD2
v_gene: TRBV25-1
abundance: .
j_gene: TRBJ2-3
CDR3nt: TGTGCCAGCAGTGAGACGGGACTAGCGTCAGATACGCAGTATTTT
CDR3aa: CASSETGLASDTQYF

d_gene: TRBD2
v_gene: TRBV25-1
abundance: .
j_gene: TRBJ2-3
CDR3nt: TGTGCCAGCAGTGCTGGGGGACTAGAGTATAGTAGAAGGGATACGCAGTATTTT
CDR3aa: CASSAGGLEYSRRDTQYF

d_gene: .
v_gene: TRBV29-1
abundance: .
j_gene: TRBJ1-4
CDR3nt: TGCAGCGTAGGACCTGGGCAGTCTGAAAAACTGTTTTTT
CDR3aa: CSVGPGQSEKLFF

d_gene: TRBD2
v_gene: TRBV7-9
abundance: many
j_gene: TRBJ2-3
CDR3nt: TGTGCCAGCAGCTTGGGGACTAGCCCAGATACGCAGTATTTT
CDR3aa: CASSLGTSPDTQYF

d_gene: .
v_gene: TRBV7-8
abundance: .
j_gene: TRBJ2-5
CDR3nt: TGTGCCAGCAGCTTGGGCCTTAGGGAGACCCAGTACTTC
CDR3aa: CASSLGLRETQYF

d_gene: .
v_gene: TRBV7-9
abundance: .
j_gene: TRBJ1-6
CDR3nt: TGTGCCAGCAGCCCCGAAAATTCACCCCTCCACTTT
CDR3aa: CASSPENSPLHF

d_gene: .
v_gene: TRBV25-1
abundance: .
j_gene: TRBJ1-6
CDR3nt: TGTGCCAGCAGTGAAAGTGGGGTAACCTATAATTCACCCCTCCACTTT
CDR3aa: CASSESGVTYNSPLHF

d_gene: .
v_gene: TRBV4-2
abundance: many
j_gene: TRBJ2-5
CDR3nt: TGTGCCAGCAGCCAAGGGACCGGGTCAGGGTTTAAAGAGACCCAGTACTTC
CDR3aa: CASSQGTGSGFKETQYF

d_gene: .
v_gene: TRBV12-3/TRBV12-4
abundance: few
j_gene: TRBJ1-1
CDR3nt: TGTGCCAGCAGTTTGGACACTGAAGCTTTCTTT
CDR3aa: CASSLDTEAFF

d_gene: .
v_gene: TRBV19
abundance: .
j_gene: TRBJ1-6
CDR3nt: TGTGCCAGTAGTACCGGGACCGGTAGTTCACCCCTCCACTTT
CDR3aa: CASSTGTGSSPLHF

d_gene: .
v_gene: TRBV5-1
abundance: .
j_gene: TRBJ1-1
CDR3nt: TGCGCCAGCAGCCCGGACAGCTTGAACACTGAAGCTTTCTTT
CDR3aa: CASSPDSLNTEAFF

d_gene: TRBD1
v_gene: TRBV6-1
abundance: many
j_gene: TRBJ2-3
CDR3nt: TGTGCCAGCAGTTCCGGACAGGGAAGGACAGATACGCAGTATTTT
CDR3aa: CASSSGQGRTDTQYF

d_gene: .
v_gene: TRBV20-1
abundance: many
j_gene: TRBJ2-7
CDR3nt: TGCAGTGCTAGAGATCCTGGATTCCCAGGGGCGAGCGAGCAGTACTTC
CDR3aa: CSARDPGFPGASEQYF

d_gene: .
v_gene: TRBV6-1
abundance: many
j_gene: TRBJ1-2
CDR3nt: TGTGCCAGCAGTCCCGCCAGGGGTTATGGCTACACCTTC
CDR3aa: CASSPARGYGYTF

d_gene: .
v_gene: TRBV15
abundance: many
j_gene: TRBJ2-3
CDR3nt: TGTGCCACCAGCAGCACACAGCTTTCCACAGATACGCAGTATTTT
CDR3aa: CATSSTQLSTDTQYF